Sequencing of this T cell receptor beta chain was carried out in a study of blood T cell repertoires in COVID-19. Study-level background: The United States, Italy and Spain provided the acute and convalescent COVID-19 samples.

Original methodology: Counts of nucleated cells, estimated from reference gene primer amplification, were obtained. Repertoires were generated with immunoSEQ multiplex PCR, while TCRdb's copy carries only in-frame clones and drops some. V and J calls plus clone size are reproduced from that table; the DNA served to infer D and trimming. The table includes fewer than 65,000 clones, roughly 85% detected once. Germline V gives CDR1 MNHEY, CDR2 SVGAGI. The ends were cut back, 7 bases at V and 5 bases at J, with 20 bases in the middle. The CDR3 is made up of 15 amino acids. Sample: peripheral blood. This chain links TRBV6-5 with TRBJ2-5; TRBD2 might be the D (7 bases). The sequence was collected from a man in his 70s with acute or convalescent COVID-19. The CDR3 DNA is TGTGCCAGCAACGGAGGGGGGGCTGGGAGGGAGACCCAGTACTTC. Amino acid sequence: CASNGGGAGRETQYF.